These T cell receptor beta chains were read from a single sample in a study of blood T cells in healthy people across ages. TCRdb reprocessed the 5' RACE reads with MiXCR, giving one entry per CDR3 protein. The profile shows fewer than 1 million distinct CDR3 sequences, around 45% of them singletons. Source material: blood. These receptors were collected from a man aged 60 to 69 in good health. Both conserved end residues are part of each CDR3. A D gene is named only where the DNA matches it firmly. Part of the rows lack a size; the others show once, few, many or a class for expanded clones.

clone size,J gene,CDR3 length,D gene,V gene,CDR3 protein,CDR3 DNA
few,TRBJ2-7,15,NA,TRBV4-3,CASSQDWNSLYEQYF,TGCGCCAGCAGCCAAGATTGGAACAGCCTCTACGAGCAGTACTTC
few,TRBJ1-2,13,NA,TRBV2,CASSLQERDGYTF,TGTGCCAGCAGTCTACAGGAAAGGGATGGCTACACCTTC
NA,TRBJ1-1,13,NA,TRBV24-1,CATSERLNTEAFF,TGTGCCACCAGTGAAAGGCTGAACACTGAAGCTTTCTTT
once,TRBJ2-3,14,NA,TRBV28,CASSLFVGTDTQYF,TGTGCCAGCAGCCTATTCGTTGGCACAGATACGCAGTATTTT
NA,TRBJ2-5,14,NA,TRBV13,CASSLRTPPETQYF,TGTGCCAGCAGCTTAAGGACGCCCCCAGAGACCCAGTACTTC
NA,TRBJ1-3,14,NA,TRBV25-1,CASSDPSTGNTIYF,TGTGCCAGCAGTGACCCGTCAACTGGAAACACCATATATTTT
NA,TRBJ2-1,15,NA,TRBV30,CAWTRTKSSYNEQFF,TGTGCCTGGACCCGGACGAAGAGCTCCTACAATGAGCAGTTCTTC
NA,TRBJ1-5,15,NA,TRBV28,CASSSAGGSPQPQHF,TGTGCCAGCAGTTCGGCAGGAGGTAGTCCTCAGCCCCAGCATTTT
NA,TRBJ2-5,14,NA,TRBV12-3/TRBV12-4,CASSLKGGRETQYF,TGTGCCAGCAGTTTGAAGGGGGGCCGAGAGACCCAGTACTTC
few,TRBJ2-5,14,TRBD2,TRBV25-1,CASNAGGAGETQYF,TGTGCCAGCAATGCCGGGGGGGCCGGGGAGACCCAGTACTTC
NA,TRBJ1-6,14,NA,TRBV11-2,CASSLVGGAGPLHF,TGTGCCAGCAGCTTAGTGGGGGGGGCTGGACCCCTCCACTTT
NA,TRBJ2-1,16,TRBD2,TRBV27,CASSAGLAGRLNEQFF,TGTGCCAGCAGTGCGGGACTAGCGGGGAGGCTGAATGAGCAGTTCTTC
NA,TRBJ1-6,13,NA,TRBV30,CAWSEQLNSPLHF,TGTGCCTGGAGTGAACAGCTGAATTCACCCCTCCACTTT
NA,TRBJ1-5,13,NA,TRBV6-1,CASSATGGQPQHF,TGTGCCAGCAGTGCCACAGGTGGACAGCCCCAGCATTTT
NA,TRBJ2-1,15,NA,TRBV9,CASSVGLEMYNEQFF,TGTGCCAGCAGCGTAGGGTTAGAGATGTACAATGAGCAGTTCTTC
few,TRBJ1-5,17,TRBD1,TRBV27,CASSLPLSGTGNQPQHF,TGTGCCAGCAGTTTACCCTTGTCCGGGACAGGGAATCAGCCCCAGCATTTT
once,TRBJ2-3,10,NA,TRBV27,CASGGYTQYF,TGTGCCAGCGGGGGATATACGCAGTATTTT